The present entry profiles one TCR beta chain with its context. Control samples came 1 year after myeloablative marrow transplants with methotrexate plus calcineurin inhibitor. Data came from immunoSEQ multiplex PCR; TCRdb stores just in-frame clones and leaves some out. The table shows some 16,000 clones, with about 85% occurring only once. This record comes from a study of T cells after posttransplantation cyclophosphamide. Germline-derived CDR1 and CDR2 are WNHNN and SYGVQD (reference sequence). CDR3 length: 14 residues. The germline V and J ends were trimmed by 8 bases and 9 bases, with 19 bases remaining between them.

The chain employs TRBV10-1 and TRBJ2-2, with D possibly TRBD2 on 6 matching bases. The source was PBMCs, collected after allogeneic stem cell transplant with calcineurin inhibitor and methotrexate. The sequence derives from a female patient aged 18 to 29 who received an allogeneic stem cell transplant from an unrelated donor, was CMV-positive, and had acute and chronic GVHD. Some of the T cells might come from the graft donor. CDR3 nucleotide sequence: TGCGCCAGCGGGCCGGGAGAAGGGTTCAGGGAGCTGTTTTTT. This encodes CASGPGEGFRELFF.